Listed here are 22 T cell receptor beta chains from one sample, sequenced in a study of T cell repertoires in cytomegalovirus infection (dated by TCRdb to the late 2010s). Sequencing used an Illumina HiSeq 1500. The public reads were run again by TCRdb, first through fastp at Q25 and then through MiXCR, and only productive beta chains were kept. CDR3 protein duplicates are merged, each entry listing the most common genes and DNA. The sample table shows about 110,000 distinct CDR3 sequences, and around 31% are seen once. The ten most abundant clones make up about three quarters of the sample. These receptors' targets are unknown. In light of the paper, this sample's treatment or condition label describes: in vitro stimulation with specific CMV peptide epitopes to enrich CMV-specific T cells. Sequences were derived from CD8+ T cells from cultured PBMCs, sampled from culture after CMV antigen stimulation. The receptors were sampled from a human donor in good health (CMV status not recorded). Some clones in this sample may be carry-over from other donors' samples.

The CDR3 sequence: CASSTQGADGYTF. The CDR3 bases are TGTGCCAGCAGCACCCAGGGGGCGGATGGCTACACCTTC. This sequence joins TRBV7-9 and TRBJ1-2; 8 positions agree with TRBD1. This CDR3 contains 13 residues. Per the germline V gene, CDR1 is SEHNR and CDR2 is FQNEAQ (reference sequence). Trimming took 5 bases from V and 6 from J; bases not matched to a gene: 5.

This rearrangement joins TRBV28 to TRBJ2-2, with D tentatively TRBD2 (5 bases). Germline V lookup: CDR1 MDHEN, CDR2 SYDVKM. The CDR3 runs to 14 residues. V gave up 6 bases and J gave up 9 bases, with 17 bases separating them. The CDR3 DNA sequence: TGTGCCAGCAGGACCGACGGACTGGCCAGGGAGCTGTTTTTT. Protein product: CASRTDGLARELFF.

The V call is TRBV10-3, the J call TRBJ2-1; 14 nucleotides match TRBD2. Germline loops: CDR1 ENHRY, CDR2 SYGVKD. The V and J ends lost 5 bases and 7 bases, in that order; junction bases with no gene match: 10. The length of the CDR3 is 17 residues. This CDR3 is CAISPRLAGGLENEQFF. CDR3 bases: TGTGCCATCAGTCCCCGACTAGCGGGGGGGCTGGAAAATGAGCAGTTCTTC.

This clonotype was picked up many times. The gene calls are TRBV19 and TRBJ2-1; no firm D call. This CDR3 has 15 amino acids. The germline V gene has CDR1 LNHDA and CDR2 SQIVND (reference sequence). V lost 2 bases and J 0 bases, leaving 8 bases between the germline ends. The CDR3 region has the DNA TGTGCCAGTAGTATAATCGGGTTCTCCTACAATGAGCAGTTCTTC. Translating it yields CASSIIGFSYNEQFF.

This clonotype occurred many times. The chain employs TRBV4-1 and TRBJ1-1, with D unclear. Germline V gene data show CDR1 as MGHRA and CDR2 as YSYEKL. There are 14 residues in the CDR3. V was pared by 2 bases and J by 0 bases, with 7 bases between. The CDR3 nucleotides are TGCGCCAGCAGCCAATCCACAGTGAACACTGAAGCTTTCTTT. Its translation: CASSQSTVNTEAFF.

There are many counts of this clonotype. The J gene is TRBJ2-1, the V gene TRBV7-2, with TRBD2 identical over 11 bases. Germline CDR1 is SGHTA and CDR2 is FQGNSA. V was pared by 1 base and J by 4 bases, with 18 bases of the junction left unmatched. CDR3 length equals 21 residues. The CDR3 DNA is TGTGCCAGCAGCTTAGGGGGACTAGCGGTTTCTGATTACCCAGTTTACAATGAGCAGTTCTTC. This translates into CASSLGGLAVSDYPVYNEQFF. The full variable domain, rest sourced from reference TRBV7-2 and TRBJ2-1, is GAGVSQSPSNKVTEKGKDVELRCDPISGHTALYWYRQSLGQGLEFLIYFQGNSAPDKSGLPSDRFSAERTGGSVSTLTIQRTQQEDSAVYLCASSLGGLAVSDYPVYNEQFFGPGTRLTVL.

The CDR3 region has the DNA TGTGCCAGCAGTTTCTTGGGGACAGAGGATTCACCCCTCCACTTT. It codes for CASSFLGTEDSPLHF. The V call is TRBV12-3 or TRBV12-4, the J call TRBJ1-6, with 7 bases fitting TRBD1. CDR3 size: 15 residues. V shed 3 bases, J shed 8 bases, and the junction held 7 bases outside the gene matches.

This clonotype was detected only a few times. V gene TRBV28 combines with J gene TRBJ2-1; 13 bases match TRBD2. Germline loops: CDR1 MDHEN, CDR2 SYDVKM. The V segment lost 5 bases and the J segment 4 bases; nucleotides outside the gene matches: 2. The CDR3 has 15 amino acids. In nucleotides, the CDR3 is TGTGCCAGCAGTACACTAGCGGGGGGGTACAATGAGCAGTTCTTC. Its translation: CASSTLAGGYNEQFF. Filled out from reference TRBV28 and TRBJ2-1, the complete variable domain reads DVKVTQSSRYLVKRTGEKVFLECVQDMDHENMFWYRQDPGLGLRLIYFSYDVKMKEKGDIPEGYSVSREKKERFSLILESASTNQTSMYLCASSTLAGGYNEQFFGPGTRLTVL.

This clonotype came up many times. The chain employs TRBV6-1 and TRBJ1-5; D might be TRBD1 (5 bases). Trimming took 0 bases from V and 6 from J, leaving 15 bases between them. The germline V gene has CDR1 MNHNS and CDR2 SASEGT. This CDR3 is built from 16 residues. The DNA of the CDR3 is TGTGCCAGCAGTGAAGCGCTTGGGGGGTTGGGTCAGCCCCAGCATTTT. Residues: CASSEALGGLGQPQHF.

V is TRBV6-6 and J is TRBJ2-1; the match to TRBD1 covers 10 bases. With V trimmed by 2 bases and J by 2 bases, 3 bases remained unmatched. Germline CDR1 reads MNHNY; CDR2 reads SVGAGI (reference sequence). The CDR3 runs 16 residues. This CDR3 is CASSYGGQGAYNEQFF. For the CDR3, the DNA is TGTGCCAGCAGTTACGGAGGACAGGGGGCCTACAATGAGCAGTTCTTC.

This chain joins TRBV19 and TRBJ1-1; weak D call: TRBD1 (5 bases). The V gene lost 3 bases and the J gene lost 3 bases, with 11 bases spanning the gap. The CDR3 covers 14 residues. The V gene's germline CDR1 is LNHDA and CDR2 SQIVND (reference sequence). DNA of the CDR3: TGTGCCAGTAGTATCTTGCAGGGCGACACTGAAGCTTTCTTT. Translation gives CASSILQGDTEAFF.

This sequence joins TRBV19 and TRBJ1-4, with 8 bases fitting TRBD1. CDR3 length equals 15 residues. Germline CDR1 LNHDA, CDR2 SQIVND (reference sequence). V gave up 5 bases and J gave up 5 bases; unmatched junction bases: 7. The CDR3 bases are TGTGCCAGTAGTGTGATGGACAGGGAGAATGAAAAACTGTTTTTT. Translation gives CASSVMDRENEKLFF. Together with reference TRBV19 and TRBJ1-4, the CDR3 gives the full variable domain: DGGITQSPKYLFRKEGQNVTLSCEQNLNHDAMYWYRQDPGQGLRLIYYSQIVNDFQKGDIAEGYSVSREKKESFPLTVTSAQKNPTAFYLCASSVMDRENEKLFFGSGTQLSVL.

Ten or more counts support this clonotype. The genes are TRBV5-8 and TRBJ1-2; no clear D gene. The germline V gene has CDR1 SGHTS and CDR2 YDEGEE. The CDR3 is made up of 12 amino acids. The V end lost 3 bases, the J end lost 4 bases, and 7 bases lay between the germline ends. The DNA of the CDR3 is TGTGCCAGCAGCTCACCAGCCTATGGCTACACCTTC. As protein: CASSSPAYGYTF.

The genes are TRBV12-3 or TRBV12-4 and TRBJ2-1; D is unresolved. Trimming took 3 bases from V and 2 from J, leaving 8 bases between them. There are 14 residues in the CDR3. The CDR3 DNA follows: TGTGCCAGCAGTTTGGTGACGGCCTACAATGAGCAGTTCTTC. This encodes CASSLVTAYNEQFF.

For this clonotype: This clone may be a read error of a much larger clone one base away. The V call is TRBV7-2, the J call TRBJ2-3, with D possibly TRBD1 on 6 matching bases. Looked up from germline, CDR1 is SGHTA and CDR2 is FQGNSA. The CDR3 is 14 amino acids. The CDR3: CVSSPVDSSDTQYF. The CDR3 DNA follows: TGTGTCAGCAGCCCGGTGGACAGTTCGGATACGCAGTATTTT. Full variable domain (outside the CDR3, taken from reference TRBV7-2 and TRBJ2-3): GAGVSQSPSNKVTEKGKDVELRCDPISGHTALYWYRQSLGQGLEFLIYFQGNSAPDKSGLPSDRFSAERTGGSVSTLTIQRTQQEDSAVYLCVSSPVDSSDTQYFGPGTRLTVL.

This clonotype was counted between two and nine times. The V and J genes are TRBV2 and TRBJ2-1; 12 bases line up with TRBD2. V was clipped by 6 bases and J by 8 bases; unmatched bases: 8. The CDR3 has 15 residues. Germline CDR1 SNHLY, CDR2 FYNNEI. CDR3 residues: CASSFLAGGPHEQFF. Here the CDR3 DNA reads TGTGCCAGCAGCTTTCTAGCGGGGGGGCCGCATGAGCAGTTCTTC.

This clonotype was counted only a few times. V and J are TRBV6-2 or TRBV6-3 and TRBJ2-7; TRBD1 is a possible D gene (5 bases). CDR1 is MNHEY, CDR2 SVGEGT, per germline. Trimming took 6 bases from V and 0 from J, leaving 18 bases between them. The CDR3 covers 16 residues. CDR3 loop: CASSPSSRESSYEQYF. CDR3 DNA: TGTGCCAGCAGCCCGTCATCCAGGGAAAGCTCCTACGAGCAGTACTTC.

This clonotype occurred a few times. The chain recombines TRBV12-3 or TRBV12-4 with TRBJ2-1; 11 nucleotides align to TRBD2. The CDR3 has 14 residues. Trimming at V came to 3 bases and at J to 9 bases, leaving 4 bases not matched to a gene. This CDR3 reads CASSFLAGGREQFF. Written as DNA, the CDR3 is TGTGCCAGCAGTTTCTTAGCGGGGGGGCGTGAGCAGTTCTTC.

The chain uses TRBV27 and TRBJ2-7, with 10 bases fitting TRBD2. J gave up 5 bases and V 8 bases, and 12 bases lay outside the gene matches. Germline V gene lookup returns CDR1 MNHEY and CDR2 SMNVEV (reference sequence). This CDR3 has 15 residues. In nucleotides, the CDR3 is TGTGCCAGCGGCCCTGGGGGGGGGACTAGCGACGAGCAGTACTTC. This translates into CASGPGGGTSDEQYF.

The chain uses TRBV7-6 and TRBJ2-1; 9 positions match TRBD2. Trimming cost V 4 bases and J 0 bases; bases outside gene matches: 7. Germline CDR1 and CDR2: SGHVS and FNYEAQ. This CDR3 contains 17 residues. The CDR3 nucleotides read TGTGCCAGCAGCTCTTTAGCGGGGGAAAGCTCCTACAATGAGCAGTTCTTC. As protein: CASSSLAGESSYNEQFF.

In its sample, this clonotype was seen a few times. The V call is TRBV2, the J call TRBJ1-1; D gene uncertain. V was shortened by 3 bases and J by 1 base, with 9 bases between the two germline ends. The CDR3 runs 14 residues. Germline loops: CDR1 SNHLY, CDR2 FYNNEI. Written as DNA, the CDR3 is TGTGCCAGCAGTGAGAGGGCCACGAACACTGAAGCTTTCTTT. This translates into CASSERATNTEAFF.

In its sample, this clonotype was seen a few times. The chain recombines TRBV19 with TRBJ1-5; no firm D call. With 5 bases removed from V and 0 bases from J, the gap between germline ends came to 8 bases. Germline V gives CDR1 LNHDA, CDR2 SQIVND (reference sequence). The CDR3 contains 14 residues. This CDR3 is CASSVGDSNQPQHF. DNA for the CDR3: TGTGCCAGTAGTGTTGGAGATAGCAATCAGCCCCAGCATTTT.